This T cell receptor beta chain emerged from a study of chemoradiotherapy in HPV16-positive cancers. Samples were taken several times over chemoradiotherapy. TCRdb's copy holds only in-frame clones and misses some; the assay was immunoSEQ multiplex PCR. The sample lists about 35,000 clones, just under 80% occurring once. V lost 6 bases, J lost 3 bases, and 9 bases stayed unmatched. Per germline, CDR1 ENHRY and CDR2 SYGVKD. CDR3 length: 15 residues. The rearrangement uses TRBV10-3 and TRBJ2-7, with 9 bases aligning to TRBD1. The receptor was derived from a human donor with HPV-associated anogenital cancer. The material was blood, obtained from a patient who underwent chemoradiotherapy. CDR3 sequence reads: CAIRDLGTGIYEQYF. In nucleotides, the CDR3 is TGTGCCATCAGGGACCTCGGGACAGGGATCTACGAGCAGTACTTC.